These 19 T cell receptor beta chains were all obtained from the same sample, sequenced in a study of cytomegalovirus exposure and HLA in healthy donors. Researchers ran the PCR with 60 Vbeta and 13 Jbeta primers. The table came from immunoSEQ multiplex PCR; TCRdb's copy has only in-frame clones and leaves some out. The sample yields approximately 170,000 clones, roughly 80% seen once. The source material was PBMCs. These TCRs come from a male donor in good health and CMV-seronegative.

This rearrangement joins TRBV18 to TRBJ1-5, with D perhaps matching TRBD1 (5 bases). The germline gives CDR1 KGHSH, CDR2 LQKENI. The CDR3 runs 13 residues. V dropped 3 bases and J dropped 7 bases, with 10 bases sitting between them. CDR3 sequence: CASSPADRQPQHF. The CDR3 region has the DNA TGTGCCAGCTCACCGGCCGACAGACAGCCCCAGCATTTT.

The J gene is TRBJ1-3, the V gene TRBV10-3; 7 positions agree with TRBD1. V gave up 4 bases and J gave up 2 bases; unmatched junction bases: 5. Germline CDR1 and CDR2: ENHRY and SYGVKD. The CDR3 is 15 amino acids. Written as DNA, the CDR3 is TGTGCCATCAGTGCCGAGACAGGGACTGGAAACACCATATATTTT. It yields the protein CAISAETGTGNTIYF.

This clone was detected only once. The J gene is TRBJ2-7, the V gene TRBV9, with TRBD2 as a possible D gene (5 bases). CDR1 and CDR2 (germline): SGDLS, YYNGEE. The CDR3 contains 14 residues. Between the trimmed V and J ends, which lost 4 bases and 3 bases, there was a span of 14 bases. CDR3 sequence (DNA): TGTGCCAGCAGCCCCCGGGATAGCATCTACGAGCAGTACTTC. As protein: CASSPRDSIYEQYF.

The chain recombines TRBV11-1 with TRBJ2-3, with 7 bases that match TRBD1. V dropped 5 bases and J dropped 6; count of bases not matched to a gene: 14. In germline, CDR1 is SGHAT, CDR2 FQDESV (reference sequence). This CDR3 has 16 amino acids. The CDR3 nucleotides are TGTGCCAGCAGCAAATTCGGACAGGTCCGAGGGGATACGCAGTATTTT. Amino acids: CASSKFGQVRGDTQYF.

This chain connects TRBV15 to TRBJ1-3; TRBD1 is a possible D gene (5 bases). Trimming stripped 0 bases from V and 0 bases from J, with 12 bases between. The germline gives CDR1 LNHNV, CDR2 YYDKDF (reference sequence). The CDR3 sequence is 17 residues long. CDR3 sequence: CATSRDRQPSSGNTIYF. CDR3 bases: TGTGCCACCAGCAGAGATAGACAGCCGAGCTCTGGAAACACCATATATTTT.

The J gene is TRBJ2-7, the V gene TRBV7-9, with D unresolved. Germline CDR1 reads SEHNR; CDR2 reads FQNEAQ (reference sequence). V was pared by 2 bases and J by 3 bases, with 8 bases between. The CDR3 runs to 13 residues. In DNA form, the CDR3 reads TGTGCCAGCAGCTTAACTACCAGCTACGAGCAGTACTTC. Translating it yields CASSLTTSYEQYF.

CDR3 protein: CSVDGQGSRYTF. CDR3 DNA sequence: TGCAGCGTTGATGGACAGGGTAGCCGCTACACCTTC. J is TRBJ1-2 and V is TRBV29-1; 8 bases are a match to TRBD1. V was pared by 3 bases and J by 9 bases, with 6 bases of the junction left unmatched. Germline CDR1 is SQVTM and CDR2 is ANQGSEA. The CDR3 loop spans 12 amino acids. The complete variable domain, with remaining parts taken from reference TRBV29-1 and TRBJ1-2, reads SAVISQKPSRDICQRGTSLTIQCQVDSQVTMMFWYRQQPGQSLTLIATANQGSEATYESGFVIDKFPISRPNLTFSTLTVSNMSPEDSSIYLCSVDGQGSRYTFGSGTRLTVV.

This clone was seen only a few times. The genes are TRBV4-1 and TRBJ1-2; 7 nucleotides line up with TRBD1. After removal of 1 base from V and 4 bases from J, the junction contained 6 bases not matched to a gene. Germline V CDR1 and CDR2: MGHRA, YSYEKL. This CDR3 is built from 15 residues. CDR3 loop: CASSQGQGPVYGYTF. For the CDR3, the DNA is TGCGCCAGCAGCCAAGGACAGGGACCTGTCTATGGCTACACCTTC.

This chain links TRBV2 with TRBJ1-2; TRBD1 is a possible D gene (5 bases). V was shortened by 0 bases and J by 11 bases, with 10 bases between the two germline ends. In germline, CDR1 is SNHLY, CDR2 FYNNEI. The CDR3 covers 12 residues. This CDR3 reads CASSEARRGYTF. For the CDR3, the DNA is TGTGCCAGCAGTGAAGCTAGGAGGGGATACACCTTC.

The chain carries TRBV29-1 and TRBJ1-1; 7 nucleotides match TRBD1. Germline-derived CDR1 and CDR2 are SQVTM and ANQGSEA. The junction had 10 bases not matched to a gene; V was cut back by 6 bases and J by 3 bases. This CDR3 has 14 residues. The CDR3 is CSVQRGRWDTEAFF. The CDR3 DNA sequence: TGCAGCGTGCAAAGGGGGCGATGGGACACTGAAGCTTTCTTT.

With respect to this clone: A read error may produce the germline difference seen at one junction end. Other DNA variants within this sample encode the same CDR3. The rearrangement uses TRBV19 and TRBJ1-5; 7 bases agree with TRBD1. CDR1 is LNHDA and CDR2 is SQIVND in the germline V gene (reference sequence). The CDR3 extends over 14 amino acids. CDR3 DNA: TGTGCCAGTAGTGCGGGACAGCGCAACCAGCCCCAGCATTTT. Translated, it gives CASSAGQRNQPQHF. The full variable domain, rest sourced from reference TRBV19 and TRBJ1-5, is DGGITQSPKYLFRKEGQNVTLSCEQNLNHDAMYWYRQDPGQGLRLIYYSQIVNDFQKGDIAEGYSVSREKKESFPLTVTSAQKNPTAFYLCASSAGQRNQPQHFGDGTRLSIL.

The rearrangement joins TRBV6-5 to TRBJ2-2; 7 bases align to TRBD2. The CDR3 totals 16 residues. V gave up 0 bases and J gave up 1 base; unmatched junction bases: 2. Germline-derived CDR1 and CDR2 are MNHEY and SVGAGI. The CDR3 region has the DNA TGTGCCAGCAGTTACTCCACGGGGGGGAACACCGGGGAGCTGTTTTTT. Translation gives CASSYSTGGNTGELFF.

CDR3 nucleotide sequence: TGTGCCAGCAGCTTAGGTAGCGGGGCCTTTGGTGAGCAGTTCTTC. Amino acids: CASSLGSGAFGEQFF. This sequence joins TRBV7-7 and TRBJ2-1, with 8 bases that match TRBD2. Germline V gene lookup returns CDR1 SSHAT and CDR2 FNYEAQ (reference sequence). With 1 base clipped from V and 9 bases from J, the junction kept 8 bases outside the gene matches. The CDR3 spans 15 residues.

This chain connects TRBV11-1 to TRBJ2-2; 8 positions agree with TRBD1. The CDR3 sequence is 15 residues long. The germline V gene has CDR1 SGHAT and CDR2 FQDESV (reference sequence). V shed 5 bases, J shed 6 bases, and the junction held 8 bases outside the gene matches. The CDR3 DNA is TGTGCCAGCAGCGCGGACAGGGTAAAGGCCGGGGAGCTGTTTTTT. Encoded protein: CASSADRVKAGELFF.

The V gene is TRBV18, the J gene TRBJ1-2; TRBD1 might be the D (6 bases). The CDR3 contains 15 residues. V lost 5 bases and J lost 6, with 19 bases in between. CDR1 and CDR2 from the germline V gene are KGHSH and LQKENI. CDR3 region: CASSSDLGGADGYTF. CDR3 DNA sequence: TGTGCCAGCTCATCCGACCTAGGGGGTGCGGATGGCTACACCTTC.

The V gene is TRBV6-5, the J gene TRBJ2-1; the match to TRBD2 covers 10 bases. Germline V CDR1 and CDR2: MNHEY, SVGAGI. The V segment lost 0 bases and the J segment 9 bases; nucleotides outside the gene matches: 5. This CDR3 is built from 15 residues. The CDR3 reads CASSYSPSGGTEQFF. The CDR3 nucleotides read TGTGCCAGCAGTTACTCGCCTAGCGGGGGCACTGAGCAGTTCTTC.

V is TRBV19 and J is TRBJ1-5; TRBD1 matches at 7 bases. J gave up 4 bases and V 2 bases, and 2 bases lay outside the gene matches. Germline V gene lookup returns CDR1 LNHDA and CDR2 SQIVND (reference sequence). The length of the CDR3 is 14 residues. As DNA, the CDR3 is TGTGCCAGTAGTATAACAGGGGAGAATCAGCCCCAGCATTTT. Translating gives CASSITGENQPQHF.

The J gene is TRBJ2-3, the V gene TRBV27; TRBD1 matches at 8 bases. Trimming removed 7 bases from V and 5 bases from J; junction bases left unmatched: 17. The CDR3 runs to 17 residues. CDR1 and CDR2 (germline): MNHEY, SMNVEV (reference sequence). This CDR3 is CASMTGVRPRWRDTQYF. CDR3 nucleotides: TGTGCCAGCATGACAGGGGTGAGACCTAGGTGGAGAGATACGCAGTATTTT.

The gene calls are TRBV4-1 and TRBJ1-3; D unresolved. Germline CDR1 reads MGHRA; CDR2 reads YSYEKL. Trimming pared 6 bases from V and 0 bases from J, leaving 6 bases between. There are 13 residues in the CDR3. The CDR3 region has the DNA TGCGCCAGCAGTCCAGTCTCTGGAAACACCATATATTTT. It translates to CASSPVSGNTIYF.